Below, 10 T cell receptor beta chains from the same sample are listed, as sequenced in a study of T-cell reconstitution after alpha-beta-depleted transplantation in children. Construction of the TCRbeta library involved unique molecular identifiers. TCRdb independently ran MiXCR on the PCR reads; one entry per CDR3 protein. The table has some 490,000 distinct CDR3 sequences, around 13% seen once. Sequences were derived from PBMCs from the stem cell graft donor, sampled from the stem cell graft. All receptors come from a human donor who donated a stem cell graft to a child with combined immunodeficiency.

The sample holds many counts of this clonotype. The CDR3 DNA sequence: TGCAGCGTTGAAGACCCTAGCGGGGTCCGGGATACGCAGTATTTT. The encoded protein is CSVEDPSGVRDTQYF. The chain is built from TRBV29-1 and TRBJ2-3, with TRBD2 matching over 9 bases. The CDR3 runs 15 residues. Germline V gene data show CDR1 as SQVTM and CDR2 as ANQGSEA. V lost 0 bases, J lost 6 bases, and 7 bases stayed unmatched.

This clonotype was observed at least ten times. J is TRBJ2-1 and V is TRBV12-3 or TRBV12-4, with D unclear. The CDR3 length is 14 residues. V gave up 1 base and J gave up 4 bases, with 8 bases separating them. CDR3 nucleotide sequence: TGTGCCAGCAGTTTAGGTAACAGTTACAATGAGCAGTTCTTC. Translating gives CASSLGNSYNEQFF.

The chain is built from TRBV29-1 and TRBJ1-1, with TRBD1 as a possible D gene (5 bases). CDR1 SQVTM and CDR2 ANQGSEA come from the germline V gene. Trimming shortened V by 7 bases and J by 6 bases, and 12 bases separated the two germline ends. The CDR3 runs to 11 residues. In DNA, the CDR3 is TGCAGCGCCGGGGCTGGTTCTGAAGCTTTCTTT. Amino acids: CSAGAGSEAFF. The whole variable domain, filled in from reference TRBV29-1 and TRBJ1-1, reads SAVISQKPSRDICQRGTSLTIQCQVDSQVTMMFWYRQQPGQSLTLIATANQGSEATYESGFVIDKFPISRPNLTFSTLTVSNMSPEDSSIYLCSAGAGSEAFFGQGTRLTVV.

This chain connects TRBV12-3 or TRBV12-4 to TRBJ2-1, with D hard to call. The V and J ends lost 7 bases and 7 bases respectively, with 20 bases between them. CDR3 size: 15 residues. Here the CDR3 reads CASITDWSSGNEQFF. CDR3 sequence (DNA): TGTGCCAGCATCACAGACTGGTCGAGTGGGAATGAGCAGTTCTTC.

This clonotype was observed a few times. The rearrangement joins TRBV30 to TRBJ1-1; D is undetermined. This CDR3 comprises 11 residues. The germline V gene encodes CDR1 GTSNPN and CDR2 SVGIG (reference sequence). Between the trimmed V and J ends, which lost 1 base and 7 bases, there was a span of 7 bases. The CDR3 bases are TGTGCCTGGAGTGCGGGTGGTGAAGCTTTCTTT. Amino acids: CAWSAGGEAFF.

The chain joins TRBV24-1 to TRBJ1-1, with TRBD1 as a possible D gene (5 bases). This CDR3 is built from 15 residues. Trimming cost V 5 bases and J 4 bases, with 16 bases left between them. CDR1 and CDR2 (germline): KGHDR, SFDVKD. CDR3 in amino acids: CATSAGIGDGTEAFF. CDR3 nucleotides: TGTGCCACCAGTGCGGGGATAGGGGATGGCACTGAAGCTTTCTTT.

The chain combines TRBV10-3 with TRBJ2-1; D remains unclear. This CDR3 spans 15 amino acids. Trimming pared 0 bases from V and 8 bases from J, leaving 14 bases between. CDR1 ENHRY and CDR2 SYGVKD come from the germline V gene. CDR3 sequence: CAISESRLLIDEQFF. DNA for the CDR3: TGTGCCATCAGTGAGTCGCGGCTCCTAATCGATGAGCAGTTCTTC.

The chain carries TRBV6-5 and TRBJ1-2; a weak D match, TRBD1 (5 bases). Germline CDR1 is MNHEY and CDR2 is SVGAGI. Trimming left V 5 bases short and J 4 bases short, with 17 bases between. This CDR3 is built from 15 residues. CDR3 sequence: CASSNHPTGTYGYTF. CDR3 coding DNA: TGTGCCAGCAGTAACCACCCTACAGGCACCTATGGCTACACCTTC.

In this sample, this clonotype turned up a few times. This rearrangement joins TRBV30 to TRBJ2-1; D is possibly TRBD1 or TRBD2 (7 bases each). V lost 0 bases and J lost 15, with 15 bases in between. The V gene's germline CDR1 is GTSNPN and CDR2 SVGIG (reference sequence). This CDR3 comprises 12 residues. The DNA of the CDR3 is TGTGCCTGGAGTGTAGGGGGCGGGAGAGGGTTCTTC. It specifies CAWSVGGGRGFF.

This clonotype turned up a few times. The chain has TRBV24-1 and TRBJ2-7, with 9 bases identical to TRBD1. This CDR3 has 15 residues. The junction had 7 bases not matched to a gene; V was cut back by 3 bases and J by 5 bases. The V gene's germline CDR1 is KGHDR and CDR2 SFDVKD. CDR3 loop: CATSDRGQGRDEQYF. In nucleotides, the CDR3 is TGTGCCACCAGTGATCGGGGACAGGGAAGGGACGAGCAGTACTTC.